This TCR beta chain appears in the sequencing data of a study of somatic mutations in cytotoxic T cells in rheumatoid arthritis (dated by TCRdb to the late 2010s). For the study in its entirety: Some V beta antibody-stained T-cell populations were flow-sorted on a FACSAria II or Sony SH800 at nearly 100% purity, and sorted V beta1+ cells also underwent TCRB sequencing. A total of 65 rheumatoid arthritis patients and over 15 healthy controls underwent TCRB deep sequencing. To characterize clonality, the study used TCRB deep sequencing while asking whether somatic mutations are carried by expanded CD8+ T-cell clones in newly diagnosed, untreated rheumatoid arthritis. Patient and control groups had essentially identical median ages. Study-wide conclusions, independent of this receptor: The largest CD8+ clone made up more than 20% of CD8+ cells in about an eighth of the roughly 60 patients, and blood and synovial fluid shared several identical CD8+ TCRB sequences. Viral specificity could not be ruled out by absence from virus-specific databases, and the antigen targets of the expanded CD8+ clones remained unknown. The slight TRBV07 underrepresentation in patients was not adjusted for multiple comparisons. CD8+ T-cell clonality in rheumatoid arthritis patients was not significantly different from that in age-matched healthy controls. Healthy controls showed no age-related increase in CD8+ clonality, whereas patients did (Spearman r=0.49).

The roughly 20 healthy controls were blood donors whose buffy coats were used; they had a median age of about 59 years (range about 21-75), and about 58% were female. CD4+ and CD8+ cells were isolated by positive magnetic bead selection on an AutoMACS, and purity was checked by flow cytometry. Peripheral blood mononuclear cells were isolated by Ficoll-Paque PLUS density gradient separation. DNA was extracted from CD4-enriched, CD8-enriched or PBMC samples with Nucleospin Tissue or Tissue XS kits and quantified with a Qubit 2.0 fluorometer. To note about this clone: This receptor's antigen is unknown. Base qualities are missing; no much larger clone stands one base away.

TCRB CDR3 sequencing used the immunoSEQ assay on genomic DNA. Concerning the study's data processing: Nothing other than productive TCRB rearrangements was included in the analyses. Clonality was expressed as a Shannon entropy-based productive clonality index, with each clone defined by a unique TCRB CDR3 sequence. Repertoire overlap between two samples was calculated from the template counts of each clone relative to total templates per sample. V-gene usage measured by flow cytometry correlated with TCRB sequencing V-gene usage, with a Spearman r of approximately 0.66. What TCRdb holds here is the immuneACCESS table cut down to in-frame rearrangements. Part of the clones is not present; checked against another copy, under half of the missing clones reflect an unresolved V gene, and the others are unexplained. V and J calls and clone size are those listed in that table; D and trimming were worked out from the DNA. Recorded for this sample are about 25,000 clones; less than 85% of them occurred a single time. Roughly 9.9% of the sample rests with the top ten.

There are 15 amino acids in the CDR3, from cysteine to phenylalanine inclusive. The kept DNA is CDR3 alone, 45 bases in frame from the first base. Trimming takes 3 bases from V and 1 base from J, and the germline ends sit 11 bases apart. The germline V gene (reference sequence) gives CDR1 as SEHNR and CDR2 as FQNEAQ. The V and J genes are TRBV7-9 and TRBJ2-3, and the D gene may be TRBD1, 6 bases matching. This receptor was obtained from a woman younger than 30 in good health. Input material: CD8+ T cells sorted from blood. The nucleotide sequence reads as follows: TGTGCCAGCAGCTTTCGGGACACCCGCACAGATACGCAGTATTTT. Translated, this is CASSFRDTRTDTQYF.